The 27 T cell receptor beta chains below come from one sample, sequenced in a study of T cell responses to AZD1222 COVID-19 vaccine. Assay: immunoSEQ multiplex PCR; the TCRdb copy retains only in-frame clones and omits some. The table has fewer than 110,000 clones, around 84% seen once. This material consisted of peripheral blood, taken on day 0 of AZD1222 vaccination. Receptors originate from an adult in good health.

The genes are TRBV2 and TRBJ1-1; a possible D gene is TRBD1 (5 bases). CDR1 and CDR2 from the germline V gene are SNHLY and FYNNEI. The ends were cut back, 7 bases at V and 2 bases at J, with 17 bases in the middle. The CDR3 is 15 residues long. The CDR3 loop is CASTLSGIRNTEAFF. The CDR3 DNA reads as TGTGCCAGCACTCTTTCAGGGATAAGAAACACTGAAGCTTTCTTT.

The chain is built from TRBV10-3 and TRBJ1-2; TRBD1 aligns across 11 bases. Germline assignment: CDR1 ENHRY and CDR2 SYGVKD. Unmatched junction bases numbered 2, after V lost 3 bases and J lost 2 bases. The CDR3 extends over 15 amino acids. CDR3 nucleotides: TGTGCCATCAGTGAAGGGACAGGGGGGAACTATGGCTACACCTTC. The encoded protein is CAISEGTGGNYGYTF.

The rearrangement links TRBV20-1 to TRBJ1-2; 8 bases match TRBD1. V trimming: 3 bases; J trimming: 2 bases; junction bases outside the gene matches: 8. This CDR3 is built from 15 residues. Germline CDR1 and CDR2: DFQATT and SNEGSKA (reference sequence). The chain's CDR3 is CSASPGTGSNYGYTF. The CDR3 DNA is TGCAGTGCTAGTCCCGGGACAGGATCCAACTATGGCTACACCTTC.

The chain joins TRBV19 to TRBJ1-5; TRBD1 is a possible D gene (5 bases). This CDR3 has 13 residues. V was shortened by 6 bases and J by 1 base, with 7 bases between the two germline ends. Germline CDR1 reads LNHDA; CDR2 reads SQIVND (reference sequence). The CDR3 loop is CASSRQSNQPQHF. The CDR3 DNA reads TGTGCCAGTAGCCGACAGAGCAATCAGCCCCAGCATTTT.

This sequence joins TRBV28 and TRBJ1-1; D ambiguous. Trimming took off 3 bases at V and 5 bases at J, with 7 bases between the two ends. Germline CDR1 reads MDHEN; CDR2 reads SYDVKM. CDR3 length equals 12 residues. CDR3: CASSFGLTEAFF. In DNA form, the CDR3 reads TGTGCCAGCAGTTTTGGTCTGACTGAAGCTTTCTTT.

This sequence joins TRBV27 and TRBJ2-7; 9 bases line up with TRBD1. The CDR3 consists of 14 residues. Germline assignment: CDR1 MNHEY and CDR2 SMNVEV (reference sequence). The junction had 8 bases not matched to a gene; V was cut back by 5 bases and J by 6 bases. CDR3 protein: CASSENRGLREQYF. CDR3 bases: TGTGCCAGCAGTGAGAACAGGGGGCTGCGCGAGCAGTACTTC.

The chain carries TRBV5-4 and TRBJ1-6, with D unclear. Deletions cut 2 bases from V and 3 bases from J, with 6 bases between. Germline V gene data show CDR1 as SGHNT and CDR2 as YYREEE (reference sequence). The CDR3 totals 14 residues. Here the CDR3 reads CASSFDNYNSPLHF. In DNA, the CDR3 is TGTGCCAGCAGCTTTGACAACTATAATTCACCCCTCCACTTT.

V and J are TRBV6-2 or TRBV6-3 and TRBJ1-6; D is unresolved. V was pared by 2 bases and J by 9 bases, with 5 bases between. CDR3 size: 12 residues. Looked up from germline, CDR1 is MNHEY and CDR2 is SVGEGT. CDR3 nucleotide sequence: TGTGCCAGCAGTTACGATCCTTCACCCCTCCACTTT. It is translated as CASSYDPSPLHF.

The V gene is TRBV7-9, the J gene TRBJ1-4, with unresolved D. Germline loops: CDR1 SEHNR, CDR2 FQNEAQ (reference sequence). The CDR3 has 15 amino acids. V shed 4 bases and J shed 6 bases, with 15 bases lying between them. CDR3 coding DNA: TGTGCCAGCAGCTCGGTCGAGGGCTTTTATGAAAAACTGTTTTTT. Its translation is CASSSVEGFYEKLFF.

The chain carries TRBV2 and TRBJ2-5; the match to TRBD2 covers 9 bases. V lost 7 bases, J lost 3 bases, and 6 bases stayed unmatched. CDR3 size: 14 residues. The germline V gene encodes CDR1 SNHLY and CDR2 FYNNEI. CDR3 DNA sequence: TGTGCCAGCAATTTAGCGGGAGTGGAAGAGACCCAGTACTTC. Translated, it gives CASNLAGVEETQYF.

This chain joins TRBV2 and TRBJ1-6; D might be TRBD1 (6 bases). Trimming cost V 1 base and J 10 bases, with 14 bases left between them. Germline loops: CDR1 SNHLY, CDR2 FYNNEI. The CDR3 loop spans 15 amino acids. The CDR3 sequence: CASSEGGGGASPLHF. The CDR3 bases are TGTGCCAGCAGTGAAGGAGGGGGGGGCGCATCACCCCTCCACTTT. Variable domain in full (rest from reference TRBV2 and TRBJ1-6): EPEVTQTPSHQVTQMGQEVILRCVPISNHLYFYWYRQILGQKVEFLVSFYNNEISEKSEIFDDQFSVERPDGSNFTLKIRSTKLEDSAMYFCASSEGGGGASPLHFGNGTRLTVT.

The CDR3 coding sequence is TGTGCCAGCAGCTTAGGCTTCGGCGGGGTTTTTCGGGGGGAGCTGTTTTTT. It codes for CASSLGFGGVFRGELFF. The V call is TRBV11-2, the J call TRBJ2-2; perhaps TRBD2 as D (6 bases). CDR1 and CDR2 from the germline V gene are SGHAT and FQNNGV. The CDR3 is made up of 17 amino acids. V was shortened by 1 base and J by 8 bases, with 20 bases between the two germline ends.

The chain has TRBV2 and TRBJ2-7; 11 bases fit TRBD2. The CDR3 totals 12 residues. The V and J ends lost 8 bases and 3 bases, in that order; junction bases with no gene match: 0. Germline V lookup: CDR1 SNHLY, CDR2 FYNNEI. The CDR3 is CASGTSGYEQYF. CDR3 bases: TGTGCCAGCGGGACTAGCGGCTACGAGCAGTACTTC.

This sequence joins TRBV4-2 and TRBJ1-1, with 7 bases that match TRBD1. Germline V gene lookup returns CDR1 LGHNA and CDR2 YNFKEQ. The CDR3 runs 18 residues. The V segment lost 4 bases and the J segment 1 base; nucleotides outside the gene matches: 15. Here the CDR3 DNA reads TGTGCCAGCAGCCGGAGGGTGCAGGGGGTTCCGAAGAACACTGAAGCTTTCTTT. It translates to CASSRRVQGVPKNTEAFF.

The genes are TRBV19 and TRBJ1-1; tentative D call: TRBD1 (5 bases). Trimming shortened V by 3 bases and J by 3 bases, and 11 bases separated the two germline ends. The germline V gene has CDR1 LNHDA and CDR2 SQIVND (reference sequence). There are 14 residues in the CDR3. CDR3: CASSIIGGDTEAFF. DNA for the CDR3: TGTGCCAGTAGTATCATCGGGGGGGACACTGAAGCTTTCTTT.

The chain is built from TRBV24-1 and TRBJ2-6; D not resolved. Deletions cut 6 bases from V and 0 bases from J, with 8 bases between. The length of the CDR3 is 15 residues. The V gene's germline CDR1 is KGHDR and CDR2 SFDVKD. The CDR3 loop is CATSSSSSGANVLTF. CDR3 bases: TGTGCCACCAGTTCGTCCAGCTCTGGGGCCAACGTCCTGACTTTC.

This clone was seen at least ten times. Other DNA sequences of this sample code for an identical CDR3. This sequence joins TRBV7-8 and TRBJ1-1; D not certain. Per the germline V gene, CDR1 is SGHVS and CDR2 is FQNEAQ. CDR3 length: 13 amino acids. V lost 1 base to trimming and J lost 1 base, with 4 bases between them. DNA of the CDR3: TGTGCCAGCAGCTTAGGGAGGAACACTGAAGCTTTCTTT. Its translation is CASSLGRNTEAFF.

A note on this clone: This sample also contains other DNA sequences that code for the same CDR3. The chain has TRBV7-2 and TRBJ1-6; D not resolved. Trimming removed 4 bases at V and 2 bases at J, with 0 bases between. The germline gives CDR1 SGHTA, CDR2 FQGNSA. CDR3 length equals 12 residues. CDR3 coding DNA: TGTGCCAGCAGCTCCTATAATTCACCCCTCCACTTT. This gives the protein CASSSYNSPLHF.

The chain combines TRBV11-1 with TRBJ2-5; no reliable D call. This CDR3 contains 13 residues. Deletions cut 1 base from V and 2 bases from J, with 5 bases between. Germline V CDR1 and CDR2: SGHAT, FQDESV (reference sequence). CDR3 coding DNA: TGTGCCAGCAGCTTAGAACGTCAAGAGACCCAGTACTTC. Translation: CASSLERQETQYF.

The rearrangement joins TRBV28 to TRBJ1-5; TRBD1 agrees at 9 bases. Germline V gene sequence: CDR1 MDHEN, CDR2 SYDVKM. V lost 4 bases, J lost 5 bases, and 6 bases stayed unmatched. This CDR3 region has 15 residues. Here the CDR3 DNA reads TGTGCCAGCAGTTCCGGGACAGGGACTGATCAGCCCCAGCATTTT. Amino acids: CASSSGTGTDQPQHF.

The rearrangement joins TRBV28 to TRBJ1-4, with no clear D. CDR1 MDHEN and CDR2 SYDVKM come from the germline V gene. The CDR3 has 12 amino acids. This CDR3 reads CAAGSTNEKLFF. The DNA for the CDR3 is TGTGCAGCGGGTTCAACTAATGAAAAACTGTTTTTT.

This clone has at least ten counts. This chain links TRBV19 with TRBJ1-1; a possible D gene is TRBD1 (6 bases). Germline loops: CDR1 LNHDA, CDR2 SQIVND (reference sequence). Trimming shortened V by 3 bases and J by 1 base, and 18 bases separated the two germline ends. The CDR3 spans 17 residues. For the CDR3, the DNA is TGTGCCAGTAGTATTAATGTTGGGGGGCGCGAGAACACTGAAGCTTTCTTT. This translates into CASSINVGGRENTEAFF.

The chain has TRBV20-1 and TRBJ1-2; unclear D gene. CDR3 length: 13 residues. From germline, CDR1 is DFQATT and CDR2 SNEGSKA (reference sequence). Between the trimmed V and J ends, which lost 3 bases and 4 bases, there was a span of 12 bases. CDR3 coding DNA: TGCAGTGCTAGTAGAGGGCTTCTCTATGGCTACACCTTC. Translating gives CSASRGLLYGYTF.

CDR3 nucleotide sequence: TGTGCCAGTAGGGGACAGGCGGGCACTGAAGCTTTCTTT. Its protein is CASRGQAGTEAFF. The genes are TRBV19 and TRBJ1-1, with 8 bases lining up with TRBD1. The trim removed 6 bases at V and 4 bases at J, leaving 4 bases unmatched. The CDR3 covers 13 residues. The germline V gene encodes CDR1 LNHDA and CDR2 SQIVND (reference sequence).

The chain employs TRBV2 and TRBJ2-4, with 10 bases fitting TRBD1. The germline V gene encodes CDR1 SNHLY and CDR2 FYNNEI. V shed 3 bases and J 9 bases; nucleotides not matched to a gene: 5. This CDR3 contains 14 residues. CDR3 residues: CASSEGQGRSIQYF. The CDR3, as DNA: TGTGCCAGCAGTGAGGGACAGGGGAGGAGCATTCAGTACTTC.

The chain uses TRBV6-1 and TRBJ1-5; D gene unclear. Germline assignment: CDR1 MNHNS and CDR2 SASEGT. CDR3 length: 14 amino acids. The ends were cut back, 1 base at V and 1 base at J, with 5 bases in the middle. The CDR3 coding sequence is TGTGCCAGCAGTGAAGGACCCAGCAATCAGCCCCAGCATTTT. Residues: CASSEGPSNQPQHF.

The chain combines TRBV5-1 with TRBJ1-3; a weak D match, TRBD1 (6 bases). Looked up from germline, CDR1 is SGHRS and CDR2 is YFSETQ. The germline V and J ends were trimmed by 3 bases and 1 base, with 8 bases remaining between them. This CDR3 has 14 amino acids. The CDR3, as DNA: TGCGCCAGCAGCTATACAGGGTCTGGAAACACCATATATTTT. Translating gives CASSYTGSGNTIYF.